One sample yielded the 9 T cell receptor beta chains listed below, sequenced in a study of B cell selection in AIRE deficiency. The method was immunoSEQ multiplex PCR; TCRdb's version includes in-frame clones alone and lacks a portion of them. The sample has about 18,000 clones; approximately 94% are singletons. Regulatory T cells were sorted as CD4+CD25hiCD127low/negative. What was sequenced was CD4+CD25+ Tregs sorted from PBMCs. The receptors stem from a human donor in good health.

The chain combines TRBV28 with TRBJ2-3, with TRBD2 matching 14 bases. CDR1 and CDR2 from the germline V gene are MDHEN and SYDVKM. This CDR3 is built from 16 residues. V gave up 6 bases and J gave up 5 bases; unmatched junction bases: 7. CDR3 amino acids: CASSPGTSGSGDTQYF. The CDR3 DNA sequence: TGTGCCAGCAGCCCAGGGACTAGCGGGAGTGGAGATACGCAGTATTTT. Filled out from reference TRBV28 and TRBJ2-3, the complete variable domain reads DVKVTQSSRYLVKRTGEKVFLECVQDMDHENMFWYRQDPGLGLRLIYFSYDVKMKEKGDIPEGYSVSREKKERFSLILESASTNQTSMYLCASSPGTSGSGDTQYFGPGTRLTVL.

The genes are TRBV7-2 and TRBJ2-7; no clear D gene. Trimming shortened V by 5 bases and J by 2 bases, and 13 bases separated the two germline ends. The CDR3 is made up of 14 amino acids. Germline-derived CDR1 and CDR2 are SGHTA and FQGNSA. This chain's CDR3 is CASSGWTGPYEQYF. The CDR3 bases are TGTGCCAGCAGCGGTTGGACGGGCCCCTACGAGCAGTACTTC.

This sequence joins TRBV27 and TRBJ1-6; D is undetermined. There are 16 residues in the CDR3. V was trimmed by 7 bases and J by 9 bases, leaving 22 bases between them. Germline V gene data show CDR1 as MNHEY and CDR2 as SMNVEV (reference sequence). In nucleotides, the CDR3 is TGTGCCAGCAAACAAACCGACATGCCCTATGTTTCACCCCTCCACTTT. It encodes CASKQTDMPYVSPLHF.

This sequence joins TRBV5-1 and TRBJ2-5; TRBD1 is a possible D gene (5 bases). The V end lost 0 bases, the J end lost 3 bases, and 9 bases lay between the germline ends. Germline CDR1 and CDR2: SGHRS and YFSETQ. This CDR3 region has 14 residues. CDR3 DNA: TGCGCCAGCAGCTTGGAAGGGGTCAAAGAGACCCAGTACTTC. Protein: CASSLEGVKETQYF.

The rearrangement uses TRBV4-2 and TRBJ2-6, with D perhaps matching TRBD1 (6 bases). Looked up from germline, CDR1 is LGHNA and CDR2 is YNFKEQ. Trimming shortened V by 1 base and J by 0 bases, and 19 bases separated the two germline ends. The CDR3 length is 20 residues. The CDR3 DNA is TGTGCCAGCAGCCAAGTGGGAAATACAGGGCGAAGCTCTGGGGCCAACGTCCTGACTTTC. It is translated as CASSQVGNTGRSSGANVLTF.

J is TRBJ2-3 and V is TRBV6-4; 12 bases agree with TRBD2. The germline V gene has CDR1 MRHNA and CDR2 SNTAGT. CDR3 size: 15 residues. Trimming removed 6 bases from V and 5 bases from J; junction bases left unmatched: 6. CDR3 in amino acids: CASRALAGGLDTQYF. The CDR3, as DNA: TGTGCCAGCAGGGCTCTAGCGGGAGGGTTAGATACGCAGTATTTT.

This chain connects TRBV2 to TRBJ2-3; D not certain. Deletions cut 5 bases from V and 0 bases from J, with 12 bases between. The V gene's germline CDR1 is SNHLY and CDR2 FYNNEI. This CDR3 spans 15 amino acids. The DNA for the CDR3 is TGTGCCAGCAGTCTTGGACGTCATAGCACAGATACGCAGTATTTT. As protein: CASSLGRHSTDTQYF.

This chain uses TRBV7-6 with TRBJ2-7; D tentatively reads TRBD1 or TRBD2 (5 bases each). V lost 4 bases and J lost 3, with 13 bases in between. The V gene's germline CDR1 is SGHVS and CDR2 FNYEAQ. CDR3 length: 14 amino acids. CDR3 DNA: TGTGCCAGCAGCTCCCGGGACGCCGTCTACGAGCAGTACTTC. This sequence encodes CASSSRDAVYEQYF.

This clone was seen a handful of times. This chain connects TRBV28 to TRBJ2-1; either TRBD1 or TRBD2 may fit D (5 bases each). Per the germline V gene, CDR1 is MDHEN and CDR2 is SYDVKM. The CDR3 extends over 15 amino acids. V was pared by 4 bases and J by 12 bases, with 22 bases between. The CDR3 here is CASSSLGAGTPVQFF. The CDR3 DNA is TGTGCCAGCAGTTCTTTGGGAGCCGGGACGCCCGTGCAGTTCTTC.